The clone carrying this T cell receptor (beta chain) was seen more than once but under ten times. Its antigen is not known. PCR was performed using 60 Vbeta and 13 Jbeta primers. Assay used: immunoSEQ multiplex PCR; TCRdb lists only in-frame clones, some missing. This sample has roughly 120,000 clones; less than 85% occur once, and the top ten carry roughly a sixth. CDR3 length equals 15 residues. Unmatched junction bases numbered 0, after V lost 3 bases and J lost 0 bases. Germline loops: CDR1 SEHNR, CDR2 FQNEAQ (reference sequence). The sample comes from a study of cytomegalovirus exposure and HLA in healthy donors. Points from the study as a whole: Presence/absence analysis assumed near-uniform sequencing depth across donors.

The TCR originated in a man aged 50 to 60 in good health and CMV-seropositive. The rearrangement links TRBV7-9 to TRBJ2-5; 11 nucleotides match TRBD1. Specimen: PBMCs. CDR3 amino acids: CASSLGQGDQETQYF. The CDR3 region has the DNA TGTGCCAGCAGCTTGGGACAGGGGGACCAAGAGACCCAGTACTTC.